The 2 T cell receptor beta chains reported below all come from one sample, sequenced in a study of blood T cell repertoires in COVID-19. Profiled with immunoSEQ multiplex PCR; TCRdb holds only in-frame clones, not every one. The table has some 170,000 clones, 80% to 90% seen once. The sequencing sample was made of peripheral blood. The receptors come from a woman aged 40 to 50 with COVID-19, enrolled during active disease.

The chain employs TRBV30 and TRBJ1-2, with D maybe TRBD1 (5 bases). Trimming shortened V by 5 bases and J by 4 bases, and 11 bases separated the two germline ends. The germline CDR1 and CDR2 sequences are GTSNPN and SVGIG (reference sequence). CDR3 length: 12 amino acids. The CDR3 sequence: CAWVGGPYGYTF. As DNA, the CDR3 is TGTGCCTGGGTCGGGGGACCCTATGGCTACACCTTC.

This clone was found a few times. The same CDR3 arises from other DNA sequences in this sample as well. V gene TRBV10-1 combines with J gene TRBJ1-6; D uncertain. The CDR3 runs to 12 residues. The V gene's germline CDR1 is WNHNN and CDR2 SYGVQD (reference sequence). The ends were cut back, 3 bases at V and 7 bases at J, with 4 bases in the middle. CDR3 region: CASSDPNSPLHF. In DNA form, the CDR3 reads TGCGCCAGCAGTGATCCGAATTCACCCCTCCACTTT.